This T cell receptor beta chain was captured by sequencing in a study of technical replicates of blood from a few donors. The data were produced by immunoSEQ multiplex PCR, yet TCRdb's version contains in-frame clones alone and is incomplete. The table shows 70,000 to 85,000 clones, with 92% occurring only once. The CDR3 covers 16 residues. With 2 bases removed from V and 3 bases from J, the gap between germline ends came to 17 bases. Germline V gene sequence: CDR1 MNHEY, CDR2 SVGAGI. The chain recombines TRBV6-5 with TRBJ2-7; D possibly corresponds to TRBD2 (7 bases). Sequencing was performed on T cells isolated from PBMCs. The sequence came from a human donor in good health. The CDR3 loop is CASSYPGGGLIYEQYF. CDR3 coding DNA: TGTGCCAGCAGTTACCCGGGCGGGGGCTTGATCTACGAGCAGTACTTC.